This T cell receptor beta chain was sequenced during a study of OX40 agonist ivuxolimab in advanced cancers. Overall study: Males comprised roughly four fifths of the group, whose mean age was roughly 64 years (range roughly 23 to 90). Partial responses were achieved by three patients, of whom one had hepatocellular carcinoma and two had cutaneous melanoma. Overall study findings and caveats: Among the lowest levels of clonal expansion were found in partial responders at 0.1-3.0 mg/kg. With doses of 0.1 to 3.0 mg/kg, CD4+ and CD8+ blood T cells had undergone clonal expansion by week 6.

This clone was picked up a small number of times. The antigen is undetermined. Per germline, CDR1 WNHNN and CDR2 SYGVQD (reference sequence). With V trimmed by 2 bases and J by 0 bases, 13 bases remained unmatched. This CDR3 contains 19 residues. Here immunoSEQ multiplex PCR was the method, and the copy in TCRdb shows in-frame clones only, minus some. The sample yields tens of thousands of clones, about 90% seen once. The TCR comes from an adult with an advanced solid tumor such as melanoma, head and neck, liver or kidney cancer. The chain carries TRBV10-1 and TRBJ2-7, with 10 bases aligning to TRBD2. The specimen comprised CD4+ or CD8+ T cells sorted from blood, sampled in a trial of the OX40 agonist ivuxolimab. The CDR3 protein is CASSEDLAGEGGGSYEQYF. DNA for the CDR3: TGCGCCAGCAGTGAGGACCTAGCGGGAGAAGGTGGGGGCTCCTACGAGCAGTACTTC.